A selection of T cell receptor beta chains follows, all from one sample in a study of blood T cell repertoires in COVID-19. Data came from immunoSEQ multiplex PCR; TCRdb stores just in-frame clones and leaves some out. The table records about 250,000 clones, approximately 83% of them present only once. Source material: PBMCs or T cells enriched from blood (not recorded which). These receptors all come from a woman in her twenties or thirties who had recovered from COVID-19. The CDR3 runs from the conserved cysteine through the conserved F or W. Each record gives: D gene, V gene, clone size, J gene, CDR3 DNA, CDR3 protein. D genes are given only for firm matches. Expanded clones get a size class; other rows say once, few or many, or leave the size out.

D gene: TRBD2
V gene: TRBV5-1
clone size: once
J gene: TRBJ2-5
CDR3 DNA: TGCGCCAGCAGCTTGTGGGGAGGGGTAGAGGAGACCCAGTACTTC
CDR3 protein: CASSLWGGVEETQYF

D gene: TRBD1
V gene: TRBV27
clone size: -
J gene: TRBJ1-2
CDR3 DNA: TGTGCCAGAAACCCGGACAGGTATAACTATGGCTACACCTTC
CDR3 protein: CARNPDRYNYGYTF

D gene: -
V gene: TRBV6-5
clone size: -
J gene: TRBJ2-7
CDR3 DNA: TGTGCCAGCAAGAATCCCGGTGCCTACGAGCAGTACTTC
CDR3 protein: CASKNPGAYEQYF

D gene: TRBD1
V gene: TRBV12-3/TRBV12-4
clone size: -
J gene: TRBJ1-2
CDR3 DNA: TGTGCCAGCAGGAACGGGACAGGTGGTGGCTACACCTTC
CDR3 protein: CASRNGTGGGYTF

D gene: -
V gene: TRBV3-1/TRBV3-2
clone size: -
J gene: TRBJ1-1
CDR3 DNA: TGTGCCAGCAGCCCCGGAGAAGTGAACACTGAAGCTTTCTTT
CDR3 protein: CASSPGEVNTEAFF

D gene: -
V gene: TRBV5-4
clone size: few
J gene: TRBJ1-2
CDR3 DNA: TGTGCCAGCAGCTTGGACGGCTATGGCTACACCTTC
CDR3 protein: CASSLDGYGYTF

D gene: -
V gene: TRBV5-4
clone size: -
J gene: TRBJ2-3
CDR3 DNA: TGTGCCAGCAGCTTGACGGGTGTAACCTATACGCAGTATTTT
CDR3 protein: CASSLTGVTYTQYF

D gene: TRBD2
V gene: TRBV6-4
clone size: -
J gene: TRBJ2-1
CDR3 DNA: TGTGCCAGCAGTGAGGGAGGGGAGCATGAGCAGTTCTTC
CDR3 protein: CASSEGGEHEQFF

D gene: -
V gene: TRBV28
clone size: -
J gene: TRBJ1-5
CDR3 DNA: TGTGCCAGCAGCCCCGAACAGGGAGGGCAGCCCCAGCATTTT
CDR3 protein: CASSPEQGGQPQHF

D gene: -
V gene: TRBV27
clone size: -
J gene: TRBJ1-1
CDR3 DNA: TGTGCCAGCAGTTTCGGACAGTTGAACACTGAAGCTTTCTTT
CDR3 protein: CASSFGQLNTEAFF

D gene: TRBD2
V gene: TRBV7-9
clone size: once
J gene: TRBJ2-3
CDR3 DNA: TGTGCCAGCAGCCCGGGGACTAGCACTAGCACAGATACGCAGTATTTT
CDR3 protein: CASSPGTSTSTDTQYF

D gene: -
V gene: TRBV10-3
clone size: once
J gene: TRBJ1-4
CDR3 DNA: TGTGCCATCAGCGAAGCTGCAACTAATGAAAAACTGTTTTTT
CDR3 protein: CAISEAATNEKLFF

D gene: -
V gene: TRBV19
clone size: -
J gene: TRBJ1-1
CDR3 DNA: TGTGCCAGTAGTCCCGGGGGACCCGGAGCTTTCTTT
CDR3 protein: CASSPGGPGAFF

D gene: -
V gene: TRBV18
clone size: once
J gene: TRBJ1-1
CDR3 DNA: TGTGCCAGCTCACCAGACATAGACACTGAAGCTTTCTTT
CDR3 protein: CASSPDIDTEAFF

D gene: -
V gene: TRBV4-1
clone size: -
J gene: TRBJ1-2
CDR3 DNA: TGCGCCAGCAGCCAAGACCCGCGGTATGGCTACACCTTC
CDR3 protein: CASSQDPRYGYTF

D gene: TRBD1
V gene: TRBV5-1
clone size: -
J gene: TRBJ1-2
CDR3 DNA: TGCGCCAGCAGCCCCGGACAGGGGGCAAGAGGCTACACCTTC
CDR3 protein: CASSPGQGARGYTF

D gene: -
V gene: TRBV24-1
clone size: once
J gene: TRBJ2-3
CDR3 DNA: TGTGCCACCAGTGATTTTTCCGGGATGCAAGCCACAGATACGCAGTATTTT
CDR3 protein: CATSDFSGMQATDTQYF

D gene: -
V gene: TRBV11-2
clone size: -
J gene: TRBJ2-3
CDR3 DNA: TGTGCCAGCAGCTTAGTAAGACTACACACAGATACGCAGTATTTT
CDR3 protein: CASSLVRLHTDTQYF

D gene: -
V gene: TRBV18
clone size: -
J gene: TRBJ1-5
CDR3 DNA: TGTGCCAGCTCCCCTGAGCGGACCGGACAGCCCCAGCATTTT
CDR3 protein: CASSPERTGQPQHF

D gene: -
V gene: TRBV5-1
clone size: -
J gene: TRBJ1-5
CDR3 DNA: TGCGCCAGCAGCTTGACAGGGTATAGCAATCAGCCCCAGCATTTT
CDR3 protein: CASSLTGYSNQPQHF

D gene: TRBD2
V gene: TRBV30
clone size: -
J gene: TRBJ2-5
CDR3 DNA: TGTGCCTGGGCAAGCGGGGGGGGGACCCAGTACTTC
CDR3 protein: CAWASGGGTQYF

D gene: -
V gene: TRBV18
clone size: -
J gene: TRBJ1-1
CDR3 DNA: TGTGCCAGCTCCCCACCCGGGGTTAACACTGAAGCTTTCTTT
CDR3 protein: CASSPPGVNTEAFF

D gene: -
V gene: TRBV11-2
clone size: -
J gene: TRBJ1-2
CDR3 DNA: TGTGCCAGCAGCCCCCTCAGGAAAGGCCTAGGGGATGGCTACACCTTC
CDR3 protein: CASSPLRKGLGDGYTF

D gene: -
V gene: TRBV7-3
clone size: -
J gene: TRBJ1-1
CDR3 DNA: TGTGCCAGCAGCTTAAATTCAGGGAACACTGAAGCTTTCTTT
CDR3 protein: CASSLNSGNTEAFF

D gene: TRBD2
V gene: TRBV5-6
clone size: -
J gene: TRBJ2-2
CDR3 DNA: TGTGCCAGCAGCCTTAGCGGGAGGGCCGGTGCGACCGGGGAGCTGTTTTTT
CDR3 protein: CASSLSGRAGATGELFF

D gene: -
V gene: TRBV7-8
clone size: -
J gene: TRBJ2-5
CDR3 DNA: TGTGCCAGCAGCTTACAGGTCCAAGAGACCCAGTACTTC
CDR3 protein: CASSLQVQETQYF

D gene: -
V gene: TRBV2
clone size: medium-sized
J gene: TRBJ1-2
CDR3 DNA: TGTGCCAGCAGTGTCTCGACAAACTATGGCTACACCTTC
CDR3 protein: CASSVSTNYGYTF

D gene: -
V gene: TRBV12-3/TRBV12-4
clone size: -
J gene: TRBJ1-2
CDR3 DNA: TGTGCCAGCACCCACCGGGACTCTAAGGGCTACACCTTC
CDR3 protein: CASTHRDSKGYTF

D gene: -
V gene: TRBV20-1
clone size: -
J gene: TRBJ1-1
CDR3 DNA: TGCAGTGCTCGGGGGAACACTGAAGCTTTCTTT
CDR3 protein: CSARGNTEAFF

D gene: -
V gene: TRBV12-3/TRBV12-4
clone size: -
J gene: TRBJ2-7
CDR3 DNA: TGTGCCAGTACCTATGCCTACGAGCAGTACTTC
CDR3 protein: CASTYAYEQYF

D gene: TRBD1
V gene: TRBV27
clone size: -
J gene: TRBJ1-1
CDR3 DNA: TGTGCCAGCAGTGGCCAGGACAGGCCGTGGACTGAAGCTTTCTTT
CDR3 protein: CASSGQDRPWTEAFF

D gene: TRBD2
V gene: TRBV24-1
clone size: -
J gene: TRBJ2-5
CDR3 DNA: TGTGCCACCAGTGACAACTCCGGGACTAGCGGGGGGGCCCTAAAGACCCAGTACTTC
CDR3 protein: CATSDNSGTSGGALKTQYF

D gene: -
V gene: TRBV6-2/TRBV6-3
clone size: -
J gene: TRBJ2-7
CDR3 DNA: TGTGCCAGCAGCTCCGGACATGTCTACGAGCAGTACTTC
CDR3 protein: CASSSGHVYEQYF

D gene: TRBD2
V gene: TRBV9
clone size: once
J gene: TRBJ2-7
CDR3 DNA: TGTGCCAGCAGCGTAGAATCTAGCGGCGCCTACGAGCAGTACTTC
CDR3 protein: CASSVESSGAYEQYF

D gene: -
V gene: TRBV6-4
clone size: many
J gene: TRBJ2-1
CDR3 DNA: TGTGCCAGCAGTGACTCGGCGACAGGAGGTGAGCAGTTCTTC
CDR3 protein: CASSDSATGGEQFF

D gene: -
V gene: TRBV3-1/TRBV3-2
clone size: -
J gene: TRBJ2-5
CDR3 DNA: TGTGCCAGCAGCCAAGCCCGGGGGTTCCAAGAGACCCAGTACTTC
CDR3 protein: CASSQARGFQETQYF

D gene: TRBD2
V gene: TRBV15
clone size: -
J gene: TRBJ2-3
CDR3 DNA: TGTGCCACCAGTCCTAGCGGGGGGGCCACAGATACGCAGTATTTT
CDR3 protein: CATSPSGGATDTQYF

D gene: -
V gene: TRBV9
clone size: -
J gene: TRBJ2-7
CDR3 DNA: TGTGCCAGCAGCGTACAGGATGAGCACGACGAGCAGTACTTC
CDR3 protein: CASSVQDEHDEQYF

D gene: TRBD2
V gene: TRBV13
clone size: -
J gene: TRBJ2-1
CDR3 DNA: TGTGCCAGCAGCTTAGGGGCGGGAGGCCGTGAGCAGTTCTTC
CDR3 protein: CASSLGAGGREQFF

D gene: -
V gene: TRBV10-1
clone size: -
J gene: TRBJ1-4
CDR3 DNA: TGCGCCAGCAGCGAAGCGGGGATTGAAAAACTGTTTTTT
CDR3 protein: CASSEAGIEKLFF

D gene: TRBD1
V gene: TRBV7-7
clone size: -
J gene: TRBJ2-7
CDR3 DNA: TGTGCCAGCAGCTTAAGGGTTCGTGGACAGGGGCTCTACGAGCAGTACTTC
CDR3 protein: CASSLRVRGQGLYEQYF